The entry below gives a single TCR beta chain sequence along with its context. Assay used: immunoSEQ multiplex PCR; TCRdb lists only in-frame clones, some missing. The sample records fewer than 300,000 clones, around 87% being singletons. This sample stems from a study of Ad26.COV2.S vaccination and SARS-CoV-2 variants. The treatment was: over 15 received Ad26.COV2.S at low or high dose, single or two shots; five or six received placebo; per-sample allocation not given. Day 63 following the first vaccine or placebo injection was when the samples were taken. CDR3 length equals 12 residues. CDR1 and CDR2 (germline): SEHNR, FQNEAQ (reference sequence). Trimming took 4 bases from V and 3 from J, leaving 6 bases between them.

The material was peripheral blood, obtained in a trial of Ad26.COV2.S vaccine versus placebo. V usage is TRBV7-9 and J usage is TRBJ1-1, with no clear D. This sequence was found in a person between 18 and 65 years old who received the Ad26.COV2.S COVID-19 vaccine or a placebo. The CDR3, as DNA: TGTGCCAGCAGCTACGTGGACACTGAAGCTTTCTTT. Amino acid sequence: CASSYVDTEAFF.